This TCR beta chain was identified during a study of blood T cell repertoires in COVID-19. Overall study: Researchers got acute and convalescent COVID-19 samples from the United States, Italy and Spain. Sample material is recorded as cDNA or gDNA derived from T cells, B-cell-depleted T cells, or PBMCs.

Germline loops: CDR1 ENHRY, CDR2 SYGVKD. Trimming left V 10 bases short and J 7 bases short, with 17 bases between. There are 13 residues in the CDR3. Original handling: Using reference gene primer amplification, nucleated cell counts were estimated. The repertoire was sequenced with immunoSEQ multiplex PCR; TCRdb's copy has only in-frame clones and lacks some. From that table come the V and J calls and clone size; the DNA was used to work out D and trimming. The sample gives approximately 32,000 clones, about nine tenths of which show up once; 11% to 15% is in the top ten. Material: peripheral blood. This receptor was identified in a man aged 60 to 69 with active COVID-19. The rearrangement uses TRBV10-3 and TRBJ2-1; D is unclear. The CDR3 DNA is TGTGCCAGCCGGCCCATCGGGTGGAATGAGCAGTTCTTC. Translated: CASRPIGWNEQFF.